The rows below give T cell receptor beta chains drawn from one sample of a study of neoadjuvant nivolumab and ipilimumab in lung cancer. Repertoires were generated with immunoSEQ multiplex PCR, while TCRdb's copy carries only in-frame clones and drops some. The table includes around 19,000 clones, 87% detected once. Specimen: peripheral blood, collected before neoadjuvant nivolumab, alone or with ipilimumab. The receptors shown here come from an adult with non-small cell lung cancer. The conserved cysteine and the conserved F or W are not part of the CDR3 here.

v_gene	CDR3aa
TRBV7-3	ASSLLAGVVDEQF
TRBV7-2	ASTLGQGGGYT
TRBV5-8	ASSIHSGNTIY
TRBV7-2	ASSLVGTSGRERNEQF
TRBV15	ATSRDPPLDNEQF
TRBV18	ASSSYEGRKNTGELF
TRBV15	ATSLGRNTEAF
TRBV29-1	SVEKGALYT
TRBV7-8	ASSLHLAASYEQY
TRBV6-5	ASRDRLNYGYT
TRBV11-2	ASSFLGDYSYNEQF
TRBV5-1	ASSRDIETEAF
TRBV6-1	ASSALGTDTQY
TRBV5-1	ASRRTGDSYEQY
TRBV14	ASSQVSLPIY
TRBV5-8	ASSFAGGY
TRBV10-3	ATKGGTEAF
TRBV6-1	ASTGHLYQETQY
TRBV30	AWRAAHIPSTGELF
TRBV6-5	ATKAGQGHNEQF
TRBV11-2	ASSLVYDGSYEQY
TRBV7-8	ASSPNAGTSPTGEQF
TRBV30	AWRQRGGAYEQY
TRBV11-1	ASSPRLAGVTGELF
TRBV6-5	ASSRGQVNNEQF
TRBV5-4	ATRQNNEQF
TRBV2	ASRAGQHGYGYT
TRBV5-1	ASSLEPGRSYEQY
TRBV16	ASSPAYYNEQF
TRBV4-3	ASRDSIANTGELF
TRBV5-4	ASSLGSSGELF
TRBV11-2	ASTDSWGGENEQF
TRBV5-5	ASSLYGGNGYT